This T cell receptor beta chain was captured by sequencing in a study of persistence of HIV-infected CD4 T cells. About the study: Donors were ART-treated; their CMV- and Gag-responding CD4+ T cells were isolated. Overall study findings and caveats: Compared with CD3/CD28-stimulated cells, CMV- and Gag-responding cells showed lower TCRbeta richness.

Germline values: CDR1 SGHTA, CDR2 FQGNSA. CDR3 length equals 14 residues. The ends lost 5 bases at V and 12 bases at J; junction bases unmatched: 12. The immunoSEQ assay was version 4, run in survey mode. Generated by immunoSEQ multiplex PCR, the TCRdb table keeps only in-frame clones and is missing some. The table has about 33,000 clones, roughly four fifths seen once. Details on this clone: Its target is unknown.

Stimulation used about 9.5 ug/mL lysate from CMV-infected fibroblasts. CD40L-negative CD69-negative CD45RO-high memory CD4+ T cells were sorted as populations depleted of antigen-responding cells. The specimen comprised CD4+ T cells sorted from PBMCs after roughly 18-hour stimulation, sampled from a patient who received antiretroviral therapy. The chain uses TRBV7-2 and TRBJ1-4; 7 bases fit TRBD1. The sequence came from an adult man with HIV who was CMV-seropositive. In nucleotides, the CDR3 is TGTGCCAGCAGCATTCGACAGGGCGTTGGGGAACTGTTTTTT. Protein product: CASSIRQGVGELFF.